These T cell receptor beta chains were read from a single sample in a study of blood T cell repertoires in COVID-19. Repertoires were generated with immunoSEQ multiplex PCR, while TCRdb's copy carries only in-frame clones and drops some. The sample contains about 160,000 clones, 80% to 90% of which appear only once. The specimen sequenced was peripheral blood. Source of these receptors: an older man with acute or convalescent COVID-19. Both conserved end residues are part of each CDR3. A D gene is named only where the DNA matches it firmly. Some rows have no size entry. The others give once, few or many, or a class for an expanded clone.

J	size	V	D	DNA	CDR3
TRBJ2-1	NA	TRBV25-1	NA	TGTGCCAGCAGTGTTTTAGGCGGGGAGGTAAATGAGCAGTTCTTC	CASSVLGGEVNEQFF
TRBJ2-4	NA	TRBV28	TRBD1	TGTGCCAGCAGTTTATTGGGGACAGGGGTATCCAAAAACATTCAGTACTTC	CASSLLGTGVSKNIQYF
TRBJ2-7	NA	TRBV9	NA	TGTGCCAGCAGCGTAGCCTACGGGGGCTACGAGCAGTACTTC	CASSVAYGGYEQYF
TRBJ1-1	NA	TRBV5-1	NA	TGCGCCAGCAGCTGGGGAGTGGCGAGCACTGAAGCTTTCTTT	CASSWGVASTEAFF
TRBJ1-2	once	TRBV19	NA	TGTGCCAGTAGTATCGGTTCGGGAGACTATGGCTACACCTTC	CASSIGSGDYGYTF
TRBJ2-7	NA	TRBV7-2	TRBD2	TGTGCCAGCAGCTTAGAACCTCCGGGACTAGCGGGAGGTTTCTACGAGCAGTACTTC	CASSLEPPGLAGGFYEQYF
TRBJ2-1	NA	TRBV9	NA	TGTGCCAGCAGCGTAGGGAGTGGTGAGCAGTTCTTC	CASSVGSGEQFF
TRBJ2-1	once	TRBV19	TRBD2	TGTGCCAGTAGTATGGGGGGAGGGCCCAATGAGCAGTTCTTC	CASSMGGGPNEQFF
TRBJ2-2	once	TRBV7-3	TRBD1	TGTGCCAGCAGCTGGGACAGGGGGGCGAACACCGGGGAGCTGTTTTTT	CASSWDRGANTGELFF
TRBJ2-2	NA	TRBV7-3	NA	TGTGCCAGCAGCCCCGTTACAGGAACCGGGGAGCTGTTTTTT	CASSPVTGTGELFF
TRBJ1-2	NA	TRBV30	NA	TGTGCCTGGAGACCCGATGCGGGGCTGAACTATGGCTACACCTTC	CAWRPDAGLNYGYTF
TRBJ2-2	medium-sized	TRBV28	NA	TGTGCCAGCAGTTTATTCGGGAGAAGTCCCGGGGAGCTGTTTTTT	CASSLFGRSPGELFF
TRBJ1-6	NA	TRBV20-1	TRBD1	TGCAGTGCTAGTTACCAACGCGGACAGGGAAATTCACCCCTCCACTTT	CSASYQRGQGNSPLHF
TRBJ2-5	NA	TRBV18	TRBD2	TGTGCCAGCTCACCGGTAGTAGCGGGAGGGCGCACGTCCCTTCAAGAGACCCAGTACTTC	CASSPVVAGGRTSLQETQYF
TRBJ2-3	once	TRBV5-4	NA	TGTGCCAGCAGCTTAGGCGGGGGCGCAGATACGCAGTATTTT	CASSLGGGADTQYF
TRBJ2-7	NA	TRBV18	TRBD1	TGTGCCAGCTCACCGACAGGGGTCCACGAGCAGTACTTC	CASSPTGVHEQYF
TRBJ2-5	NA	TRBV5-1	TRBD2	TGCGCCAGCAGACGGGAGGAAGAGACCCAGTACTTC	CASRREEETQYF
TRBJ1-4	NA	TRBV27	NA	TGTGCCAGCAGTTTGATCCTACGAGGGGAAAAACTGTTTTTT	CASSLILRGEKLFF
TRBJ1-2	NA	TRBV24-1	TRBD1	TGTGCCACCAGTGACCCTAACCTAATTGGACAGGGGGCACACTATGGCTACACCTTC	CATSDPNLIGQGAHYGYTF
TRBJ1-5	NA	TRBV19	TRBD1	TGTGCCAGTAGTCCGCTTGGGACAGTCAGCAATCAGCCCCAGCATTTT	CASSPLGTVSNQPQHF
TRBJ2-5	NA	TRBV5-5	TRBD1	TGTGCCAGCAGCTTGTTAGGGACAGGGGTTAAGGAGACCCAGTACTTC	CASSLLGTGVKETQYF
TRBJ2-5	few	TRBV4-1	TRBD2	TGCGCCAGCAGCCAAGCTGCGGGAGGGTTAGAGACCCAGTACTTC	CASSQAAGGLETQYF
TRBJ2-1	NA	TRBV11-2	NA	TGTGCCAGCAGCTCCCGGGGGGCGGGAACCAATGAGCAGTTCTTC	CASSSRGAGTNEQFF
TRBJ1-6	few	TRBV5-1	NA	TGCGCCAGCAGCTTTGACAGACAATATAATTCACCCCTCCACTTT	CASSFDRQYNSPLHF
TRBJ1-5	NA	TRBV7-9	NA	TGTGCCAGCAGCTTAGAAGGCGGGGTAGGGAATCAGCCCCAGCATTTT	CASSLEGGVGNQPQHF
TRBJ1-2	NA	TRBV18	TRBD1	TGTGCCAGCTCACCTTCGGGACAGGGGGCGCCCGGTGGCTACACCTTC	CASSPSGQGAPGGYTF
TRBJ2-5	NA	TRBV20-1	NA	TGCAGTGCCTATCTCCAAGAGACCCAGTACTTC	CSAYLQETQYF
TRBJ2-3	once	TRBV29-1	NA	TGCAGCGCAACGGGGCAGGGGCGCCCAGATACGCAGTATTTT	CSATGQGRPDTQYF
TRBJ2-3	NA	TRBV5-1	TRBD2	TGCGCCAGCAGCCCGTATACTAGCGTCGGCACAGATACGCAGTATTTT	CASSPYTSVGTDTQYF
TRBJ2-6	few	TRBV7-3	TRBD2	TGTGCCAGCAGCCCAAACTTGGGGGGGGCTGGGGCCAACGTCCTGACTTTC	CASSPNLGGAGANVLTF
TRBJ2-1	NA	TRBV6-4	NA	TGTGCCAGCAGTGAAACAGGGAACAATGAGCAGTTCTTC	CASSETGNNEQFF
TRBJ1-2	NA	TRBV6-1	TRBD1	TGTGCCAGCAGTGAAGGGTACAGGGGCTATGGCTACACCTTC	CASSEGYRGYGYTF
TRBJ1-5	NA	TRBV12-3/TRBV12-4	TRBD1	TGTGCCAGTACAGGGGGCAATCAGCCCCAGCATTTT	CASTGGNQPQHF
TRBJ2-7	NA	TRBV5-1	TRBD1	TGCGCCAGCAGCCCCGACAGGGGGTTAGGGTACGAGCAGTACTTC	CASSPDRGLGYEQYF
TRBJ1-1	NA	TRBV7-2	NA	TGTGCCAGCAGCTTAGATCCGACAGGCCGAACTGAAGCTTTCTTT	CASSLDPTGRTEAFF
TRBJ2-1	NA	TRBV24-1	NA	TGTGCCACCAGTGACCCCCCAAACTACAATGAGCAGTTCTTC	CATSDPPNYNEQFF
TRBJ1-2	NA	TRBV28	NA	TGTGCCAGCATGCGGGCCTATGGCTACACCTTC	CASMRAYGYTF
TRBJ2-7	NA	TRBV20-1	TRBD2	TGCAGTGCTAGTGTACTAGCGGGAGACGAGCAGTACTTC	CSASVLAGDEQYF
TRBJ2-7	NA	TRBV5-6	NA	TGTGCCAGCGGGGGCTACCGTACCTACGAGCAGTACTTC	CASGGYRTYEQYF
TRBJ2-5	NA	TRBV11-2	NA	TGTGCCAGCAGCAGGACAGTCCTCCAAGAGACCCAGTACTTC	CASSRTVLQETQYF
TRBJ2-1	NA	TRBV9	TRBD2	TGTGCCAGCAGCGTACCGGGACTAGCGGCGAGCTCCTACAATGAGCAGTTCTTC	CASSVPGLAASSYNEQFF
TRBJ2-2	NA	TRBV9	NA	TGTGCCAGCAGCGCAACTAGTCTGGCGAGCACCGGGGAGCTGTTTTTT	CASSATSLASTGELFF
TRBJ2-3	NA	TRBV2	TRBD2	TGTGCCAGCAGCGGCCTAGCGGGTAGCACAGATACGCAGTATTTT	CASSGLAGSTDTQYF
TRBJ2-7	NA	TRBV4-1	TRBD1	TGCGCCAGCAGCCTAGATACAGGGGTCGTGTACGAGCAGTACTTC	CASSLDTGVVYEQYF
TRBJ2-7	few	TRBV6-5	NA	TGTGCCAGCAGTTACCGCCGTTTTGGGGGGACCTACGAGCAGTACTTC	CASSYRRFGGTYEQYF
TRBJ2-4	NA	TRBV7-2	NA	TGTGCCAGCAGCTTAGCGGGAGGAATGGGCAAAAACATTCAGTACTTC	CASSLAGGMGKNIQYF
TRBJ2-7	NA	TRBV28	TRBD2	TGTGCCAGCAGTAAACTTAGCGGGAGGGCCTCCTACGAGCAGTACTTC	CASSKLSGRASYEQYF
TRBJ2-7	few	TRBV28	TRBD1	TGTGCCAGCAGTCCGACAGGGGGAAAGAACTACGAGCAGTACTTC	CASSPTGGKNYEQYF
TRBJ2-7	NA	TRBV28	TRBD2	TGTGCCAGCAGGAACCCGGGACTAGCGCGCTCCTACGAGCAGTACTTC	CASRNPGLARSYEQYF
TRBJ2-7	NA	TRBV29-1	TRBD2	TGCAGCGCAACGACAGGTAGCGGGAGGCTTACCTACGAGCAGTACTTC	CSATTGSGRLTYEQYF
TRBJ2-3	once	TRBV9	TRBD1	TGTGCCAGCAGCGTAGGGACAGGGGCTAGCACAGATACGCAGTATTTT	CASSVGTGASTDTQYF
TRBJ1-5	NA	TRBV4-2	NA	TGTGCCAGCAGCCAGGGGAGGGATCAGCCCCAGCATTTT	CASSQGRDQPQHF
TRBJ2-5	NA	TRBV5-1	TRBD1	TGCGCCAGCAGCTGGACAGGGGAAAGGGAGACCCAGTACTTC	CASSWTGERETQYF
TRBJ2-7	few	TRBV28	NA	TGTGCCAGCAGACCCCCTGGAGCAGGGAGGGAGCAGTACTTC	CASRPPGAGREQYF
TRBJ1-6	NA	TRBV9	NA	TGTGCCAGCAGCGCCCGGGAGCTGAGCTCCTATAATTCACCCCTCCACTTT	CASSARELSSYNSPLHF